The sequence of this TCR beta chain was determined in a study of T cells expressing NK-cell markers. The CDR3 is 16 residues long. The germline V gene encodes CDR1 DFQATT and CDR2 SNEGSKA (reference sequence). TCRdb re-called the 5' RACE reads and shows each CDR3 protein once, DNA omitted. This sample's clone table lists 500,000 to 700,000 distinct CDR3 sequences. What was sequenced was blood T cells: a sorted CD56 or NKG2C T cell subset, CD4+ or CD8+ T cells, or bulk PBMC T cells (not recorded which). The source of this sequence is a man younger than 30 in good health. J is TRBJ2-7 and V is TRBV20-1. The CDR3 sequence: CSARATELTGAHEQYF.